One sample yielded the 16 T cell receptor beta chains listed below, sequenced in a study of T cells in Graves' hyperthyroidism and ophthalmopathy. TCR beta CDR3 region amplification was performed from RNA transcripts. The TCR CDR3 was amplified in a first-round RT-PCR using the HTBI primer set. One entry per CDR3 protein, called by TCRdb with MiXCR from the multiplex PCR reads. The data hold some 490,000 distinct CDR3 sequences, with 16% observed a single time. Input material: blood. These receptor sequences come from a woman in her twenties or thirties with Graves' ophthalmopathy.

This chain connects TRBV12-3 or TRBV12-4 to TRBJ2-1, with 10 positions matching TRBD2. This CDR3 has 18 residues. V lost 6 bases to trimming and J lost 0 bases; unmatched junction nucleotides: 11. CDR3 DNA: TGTGCCAGCAGCCCCAGCTTAAGCGGGAGGGCCTCCTACAATGAGCAGTTCTTC. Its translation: CASSPSLSGRASYNEQFF.

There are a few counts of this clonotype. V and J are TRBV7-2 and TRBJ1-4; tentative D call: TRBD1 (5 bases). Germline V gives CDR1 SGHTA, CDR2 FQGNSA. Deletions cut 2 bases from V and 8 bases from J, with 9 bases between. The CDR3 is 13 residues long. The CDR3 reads CASSLTWGEKLFF. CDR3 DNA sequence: TGTGCCAGCAGCTTAACTTGGGGGGAAAAACTGTTTTTT.

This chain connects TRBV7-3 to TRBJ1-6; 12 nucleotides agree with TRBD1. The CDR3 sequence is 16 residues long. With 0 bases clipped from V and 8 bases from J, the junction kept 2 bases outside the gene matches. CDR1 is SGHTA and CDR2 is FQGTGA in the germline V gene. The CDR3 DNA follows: TGTGCCAGCAGCTTAACGGGGACAGGGGGCGATTCACCCCTCCACTTT. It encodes CASSLTGTGGDSPLHF. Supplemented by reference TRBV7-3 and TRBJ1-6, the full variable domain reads GAGVSQTPSNKVTEKGKYVELRCDPISGHTALYWYRQSLGQGPEFLIYFQGTGAADDSGLPNDRFFAVRPEGSVSTLKIQRTERGDSAVYLCASSLTGTGGDSPLHFGNGTRLTVT.

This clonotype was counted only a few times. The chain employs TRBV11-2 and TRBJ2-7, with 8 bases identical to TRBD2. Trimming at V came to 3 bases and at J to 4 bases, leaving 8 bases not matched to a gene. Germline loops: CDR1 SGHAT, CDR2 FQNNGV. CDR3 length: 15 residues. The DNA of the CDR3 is TGTGCCAGCAGCTTGACTAGCGCTATTTCTTACGAGCAGTACTTC. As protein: CASSLTSAISYEQYF. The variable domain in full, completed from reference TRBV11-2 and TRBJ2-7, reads EAGVAQSPRYKIIEKRQSVAFWCNPISGHATLYWYQQILGQGPKLLIQFQNNGVVDDSQLPKDRFSAERLKGVDSTLKIQPAKLEDSAVYLCASSLTSAISYEQYFGPGTRLTVT.

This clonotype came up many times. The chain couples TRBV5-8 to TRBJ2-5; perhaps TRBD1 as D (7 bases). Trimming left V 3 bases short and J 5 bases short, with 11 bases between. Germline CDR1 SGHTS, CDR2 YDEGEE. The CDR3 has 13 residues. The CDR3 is CASSSTGTETQYF. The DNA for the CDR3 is TGTGCCAGCAGCTCGACAGGGACTGAGACCCAGTACTTC.

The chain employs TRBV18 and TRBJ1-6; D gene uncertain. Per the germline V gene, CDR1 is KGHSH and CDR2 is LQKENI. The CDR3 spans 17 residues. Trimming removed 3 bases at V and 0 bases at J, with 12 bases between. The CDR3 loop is CASSPRPPSSYNSPLHF. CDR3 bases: TGTGCCAGCTCACCCCGACCGCCTAGCTCCTATAATTCACCCCTCCACTTT. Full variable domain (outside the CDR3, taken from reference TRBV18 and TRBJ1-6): NAGVMQNPRHLVRRRGQEARLRCSPMKGHSHVYWYRQLPEEGLKFMVYLQKENIIDESGMPKERFSAEFPKEGPSILRIQQVVRGDSAAYFCASSPRPPSSYNSPLHFGNGTRLTVT.

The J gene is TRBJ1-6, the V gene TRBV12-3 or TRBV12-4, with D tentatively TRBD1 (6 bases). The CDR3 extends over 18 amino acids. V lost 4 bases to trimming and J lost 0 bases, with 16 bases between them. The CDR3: CASSSGTLLSSYNSPLHF. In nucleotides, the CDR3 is TGTGCCAGCAGTTCCGGGACACTCCTGAGCTCCTATAATTCACCCCTCCACTTT.

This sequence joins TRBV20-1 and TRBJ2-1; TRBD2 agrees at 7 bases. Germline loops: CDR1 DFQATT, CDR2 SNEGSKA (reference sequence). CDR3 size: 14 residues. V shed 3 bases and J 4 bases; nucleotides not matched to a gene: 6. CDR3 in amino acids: CSASMGLRYNEQFF. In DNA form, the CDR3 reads TGCAGTGCTAGCATGGGACTACGTTACAATGAGCAGTTCTTC.

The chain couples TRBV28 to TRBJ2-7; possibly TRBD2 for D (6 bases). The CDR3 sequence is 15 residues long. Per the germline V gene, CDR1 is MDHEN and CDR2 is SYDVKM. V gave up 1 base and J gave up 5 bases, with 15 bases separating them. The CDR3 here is CASSLFGRWGNEQYF. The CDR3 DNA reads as TGTGCCAGCAGTTTATTCGGGAGATGGGGTAACGAGCAGTACTTC.

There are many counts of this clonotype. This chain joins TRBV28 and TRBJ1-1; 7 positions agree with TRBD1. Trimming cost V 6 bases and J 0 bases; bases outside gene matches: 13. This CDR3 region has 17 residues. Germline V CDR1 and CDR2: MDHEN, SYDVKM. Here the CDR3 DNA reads TGTGCCAGCAGCACTTTAACAGGGGCGTCCATGAACACTGAAGCTTTCTTT. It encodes CASSTLTGASMNTEAFF. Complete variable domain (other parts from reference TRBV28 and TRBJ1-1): DVKVTQSSRYLVKRTGEKVFLECVQDMDHENMFWYRQDPGLGLRLIYFSYDVKMKEKGDIPEGYSVSREKKERFSLILESASTNQTSMYLCASSTLTGASMNTEAFFGQGTRLTVV.

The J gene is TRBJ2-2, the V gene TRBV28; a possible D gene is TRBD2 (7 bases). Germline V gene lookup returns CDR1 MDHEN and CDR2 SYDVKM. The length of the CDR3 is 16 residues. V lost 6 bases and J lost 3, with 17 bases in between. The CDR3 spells CASSPVGGGDTGELFF. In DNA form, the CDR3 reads TGTGCCAGCAGCCCCGTAGGCGGGGGCGACACCGGGGAGCTGTTTTTT.

The CDR3 sequence: CSVEGSRQGADTQYF. The CDR3 coding sequence is TGCAGCGTTGAAGGGAGCCGACAGGGAGCAGATACGCAGTATTTT. The rearrangement uses TRBV29-1 and TRBJ2-3; 7 nucleotides agree with TRBD1. The CDR3 loop spans 15 amino acids. Trimming cost V 1 base and J 4 bases; bases outside gene matches: 8. The V gene's germline CDR1 is SQVTM and CDR2 ANQGSEA.

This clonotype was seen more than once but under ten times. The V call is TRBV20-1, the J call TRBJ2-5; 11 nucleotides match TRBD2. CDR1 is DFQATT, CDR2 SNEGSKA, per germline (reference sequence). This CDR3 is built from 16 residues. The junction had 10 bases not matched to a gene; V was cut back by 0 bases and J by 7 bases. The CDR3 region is CSARDFQPGTSGTQYF. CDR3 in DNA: TGCAGTGCTAGAGATTTCCAACCCGGGACTAGCGGGACCCAGTACTTC.

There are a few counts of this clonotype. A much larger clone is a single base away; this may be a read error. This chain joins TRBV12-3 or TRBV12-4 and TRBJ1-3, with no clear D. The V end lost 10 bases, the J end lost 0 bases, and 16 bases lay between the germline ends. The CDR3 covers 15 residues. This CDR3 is CANKGGVLSGNTIYF. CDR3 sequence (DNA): TGTGCCAACAAGGGCGGCGTCCTCTCTGGAAACACCATATATTTT.

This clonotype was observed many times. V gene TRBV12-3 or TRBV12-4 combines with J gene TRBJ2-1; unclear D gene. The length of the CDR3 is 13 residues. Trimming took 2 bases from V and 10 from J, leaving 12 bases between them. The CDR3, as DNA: TGTGCCAGCAGTTTACGGGTCCCTCTCGAGCAGTTCTTC. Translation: CASSLRVPLEQFF.

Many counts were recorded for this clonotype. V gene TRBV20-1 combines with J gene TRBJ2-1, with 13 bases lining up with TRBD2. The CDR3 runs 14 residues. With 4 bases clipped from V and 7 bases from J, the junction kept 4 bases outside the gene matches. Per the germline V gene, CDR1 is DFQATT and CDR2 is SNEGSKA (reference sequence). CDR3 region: CSAIPTSGGNEQFF. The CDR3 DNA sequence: TGCAGTGCTATACCGACTAGCGGGGGGAATGAGCAGTTCTTC.